The 23 T cell receptor beta chains in this list originate from one sample, sequenced in a study of CD8+CD57+ T cells in acquired aplastic anemia. It was patients with CD8+CD57+ cell expansion by flow cytometry who were chosen for sequencing. TCR beta VDJ and CDR3 profiles were obtained from a genomic DNA template. TCRdb reprocessed the reads with MiXCR, giving one entry per CDR3 protein. The sample consists of 120,000 or so distinct CDR3 sequences, approximately 40% of them appearing once. The sample taken for sequencing was sorted CD4+, CD8+, or CD8+CD57+ T cells (not recorded which) from PBMCs. Receptor source: a human donor with aplastic anemia.

The chain links TRBV10-1 to TRBJ2-7; 8 nucleotides line up with TRBD1. The CDR3 covers 14 residues. Trimming at V came to 1 base and at J to 1 base, leaving 0 bases not matched to a gene. Per the germline V gene, CDR1 is WNHNN and CDR2 is SYGVQD (reference sequence). The CDR3 loop reads CASSEWTGSYEQYF. The CDR3 bases are TGCGCCAGCAGTGAGTGGACAGGGTCCTACGAGCAGTACTTC.

This clonotype showed up many times. The genes are TRBV5-1 and TRBJ2-7; D perhaps matches TRBD2 (5 bases). Trimming removed 1 base from V and 6 bases from J, with 11 bases in between. The CDR3 spans 13 residues. Germline CDR1 SGHRS, CDR2 YFSETQ. This CDR3 reads CASSLNLEGEQYF. The CDR3 coding sequence is TGCGCCAGCAGCTTGAATCTCGAGGGCGAGCAGTACTTC.

This chain uses TRBV7-2 with TRBJ2-5; D is ambiguous. Germline lookup yields CDR1 SGHTA and CDR2 FQGNSA. CDR3 length equals 12 residues. Between the trimmed V and J ends, which lost 5 bases and 6 bases, there was a span of 10 bases. DNA for the CDR3: TGTGCCAGCAGCCCAAGGCGCAAGACCCAGTACTTC. Its translation: CASSPRRKTQYF.

This clonotype appeared many times. This rearrangement joins TRBV7-2 to TRBJ2-2; no definite D call. This CDR3 contains 14 residues. With 3 bases removed from V and 5 bases from J, the gap between germline ends came to 10 bases. Germline lookup yields CDR1 SGHTA and CDR2 FQGNSA. Here the CDR3 DNA reads TGTGCCAGCAGCTTTTTATGGCGAACCGGGGAGCTGTTTTTT. It encodes CASSFLWRTGELFF.

The V gene is TRBV10-3, the J gene TRBJ1-2; D is undetermined. Germline V lookup: CDR1 ENHRY, CDR2 SYGVKD. The CDR3 sequence is 14 residues long. V was pared by 10 bases and J by 8 bases, with 23 bases between. Written as DNA, the CDR3 is TGTGCCAGCAGCCGGTCCGATGGCGCGAGGGGCTACACCTTC. Translating gives CASSRSDGARGYTF.

At least ten counts were recorded for this clonotype. The V call is TRBV4-1, the J call TRBJ1-2; D remains ambiguous. The ends were cut back, 3 bases at V and 7 bases at J, with 24 bases in the middle. This CDR3 has 17 amino acids. Germline CDR1 and CDR2: MGHRA and YSYEKL. CDR3 sequence reads: CASSHAMLAGRTAGYTF. Here the CDR3 DNA reads TGCGCCAGCAGCCATGCCATGCTGGCTGGGCGGACGGCTGGCTACACCTTC.

The CDR3 region has the DNA TGTGCCAGCAGCTTAGTCCCCGGGACACTACTTCCGGATGAAAAACTGTTTTTT. Amino acids: CASSLVPGTLLPDEKLFF. The chain uses TRBV11-2 and TRBJ1-4; the D gene is possibly TRBD1 (6 bases). The CDR3 sequence is 18 residues long. Trimming cost V 1 base and J 6 bases, with 21 bases left between them. Germline values: CDR1 SGHAT, CDR2 FQNNGV.

This clonotype has a count of ten or more. This chain uses TRBV29-1 with TRBJ2-7, with D possibly matching TRBD2 (5 bases). The length of the CDR3 is 14 residues. V lost 2 bases, J lost 4 bases, and 15 bases lay in between. CDR1 is SQVTM and CDR2 is ANQGSEA in the germline V gene. CDR3: CSVELAGRDYEQYF. The CDR3, as DNA: TGCAGCGTTGAACTAGCTGGTCGAGATTACGAGCAGTACTTC.

This chain connects TRBV15 to TRBJ2-1; TRBD2 is a possible D gene (5 bases). Germline-derived CDR1 and CDR2 are LNHNV and YYDKDF (reference sequence). V lost 5 bases and J 4 bases, leaving 9 bases between the germline ends. The CDR3 consists of 13 residues. The chain's CDR3 is CATSGIAYNEQFF. The CDR3 DNA follows: TGTGCCACCAGCGGCATAGCGTACAATGAGCAGTTCTTC.

Comments on this clonotype: This may be a read error: a much more frequent sequence differs by one nucleotide. This chain joins TRBV7-9 and TRBJ2-7, with 10 bases that match TRBD1. Germline-derived CDR1 and CDR2 are SEHNR and FQNEAQ (reference sequence). The CDR3 is 15 residues long. The trim removed 3 bases at V and 3 bases at J, leaving 5 bases unmatched. The CDR3 nucleotides are TGTGCCAGCAGCTTGGCGGGACAGGGGCACTACGAGCAGTACGTC. Translated: CASSLAGQGHYEQYV.

The chain recombines TRBV10-3 with TRBJ2-7; D uncertain. Trimming left V 4 bases short and J 2 bases short, with 9 bases between. Germline lookup yields CDR1 ENHRY and CDR2 SYGVKD. The CDR3 spans 13 residues. The CDR3 region is CAISGGPAYEQYF. CDR3 bases: TGTGCCATCAGTGGGGGTCCCGCCTACGAGCAGTACTTC.

This clonotype was recorded many times. This chain connects TRBV5-1 to TRBJ2-3; D might be TRBD2 (8 bases). The CDR3 consists of 12 residues. Germline V gene sequence: CDR1 SGHRS, CDR2 YFSETQ. Trimming removed 5 bases from V and 11 bases from J, with 15 bases in between. The CDR3 loop reads CASRRGGTEQYF. In DNA form, the CDR3 reads TGCGCCAGCAGACGGGGGGGGACAGAGCAGTATTTT.

The CDR3, as DNA: TGCGCCAGCAGCTTGGATACAGTTAATTCACCCCTCCACTTT. Its protein is CASSLDTVNSPLHF. This chain joins TRBV5-1 and TRBJ1-6; D is unclear. The V and J ends lost 0 bases and 6 bases respectively, with 7 bases between them. Germline V gene lookup returns CDR1 SGHRS and CDR2 YFSETQ. The CDR3 extends over 14 amino acids.

In its sample, this clonotype was seen many times. The chain combines TRBV5-1 with TRBJ1-4; tentatively, D is TRBD1 (5 bases). CDR1 is SGHRS and CDR2 is YFSETQ in the germline V gene. This CDR3 comprises 15 residues. V lost 4 bases and J 0 bases, leaving 10 bases between the germline ends. For the CDR3, the DNA is TGCGCCAGCAGCACGCAGACAGCAACTAATGAAAAACTGTTTTTT. Translating it yields CASSTQTATNEKLFF.

With regard to this clonotype: A much larger clone is a single base away; this may be a read error. The chain carries TRBV6-1 and TRBJ1-5; D is perhaps TRBD1 (5 bases). V lost 7 bases and J 3 bases, leaving 13 bases between the germline ends. The CDR3 is 14 amino acids. Germline CDR1 MNHNS, CDR2 SASEGT. The CDR3 region is CASTQGGNNQPQHF. The CDR3 bases are TGTGCCAGCACCCAGGGCGGAAACAATCAGCCCCAGCATTTT.

The chain joins TRBV6-1 to TRBJ2-1, with 13 bases fitting TRBD2. This CDR3 contains 14 residues. In germline, CDR1 is MNHNS, CDR2 SASEGT. The trim removed 8 bases at V and 9 bases at J, leaving 7 bases unmatched. This CDR3 reads CASATSGGAAEQFF. The CDR3 DNA is TGTGCCAGCGCTACTAGCGGGGGGGCCGCTGAGCAGTTCTTC.

In this sample, this clonotype turned up a few times. V is TRBV28 and J is TRBJ1-5; 8 bases match TRBD1. CDR1 and CDR2 from the germline V gene are MDHEN and SYDVKM. With 5 bases clipped from V and 6 bases from J, the junction kept 6 bases outside the gene matches. This CDR3 is 14 amino acids long. This chain's CDR3 is CASSQETGGQPQHF. The CDR3 region has the DNA TGTGCCAGCAGTCAAGAAACAGGGGGTCAGCCCCAGCATTTT.

In this sample, this clonotype turned up many times. This chain uses TRBV5-4 with TRBJ2-1; perhaps D is TRBD1 or TRBD2 (5 bases each). Trimming removed 2 bases from V and 4 bases from J, with 16 bases in between. The CDR3 is made up of 16 amino acids. The germline V gene encodes CDR1 SGHNT and CDR2 YYREEE (reference sequence). The CDR3 spells CASSLLRERGYNEQFF. The CDR3 nucleotides read TGTGCCAGCAGCTTACTCAGGGAGAGGGGATACAATGAGCAGTTCTTC.

This clonotype has ten or more counts. The conserved phenylalanine or tryptophan is not found at the CDR3 terminus, so this likely reflects a read error. The DNA is left out, because the CDR3 cannot be placed on it with certainty; the CDR3 is given as TCRdb lists it. The chain combines TRBV24-1 with TRBJ1-1. The CDR3 has 8 residues if both end residues are counted. Germline V CDR1 and CDR2: KGHDR, SFDVKD. This CDR3 is CAILIGVS.

This clonotype was seen only a few times. The chain couples TRBV10-3 to TRBJ1-2; D is perhaps TRBD1 (6 bases). The CDR3 totals 14 residues. The V gene lost 2 bases and the J gene lost 2 bases, with 9 bases spanning the gap. Germline CDR1 reads ENHRY; CDR2 reads SYGVKD. The CDR3 reads CAISERQENYGYTF. The CDR3 DNA sequence: TGTGCCATCAGTGAGAGACAGGAGAACTATGGCTACACCTTC.

This clonotype has a count of ten or more. The chain combines TRBV6-2 or TRBV6-3 with TRBJ2-7; no definite D call. The CDR3 covers 14 residues. The germline V gene has CDR1 MNHEY and CDR2 SVGEGT. Trimming cost V 6 bases and J 0 bases, with 12 bases left between them. The chain's CDR3 is CASRLESRSYEQYF. DNA for the CDR3: TGTGCCAGCAGGTTAGAAAGCCGCTCCTACGAGCAGTACTTC.

To note about this clonotype: A read error may be the cause here, since a much bigger clone is one base away. This rearrangement joins TRBV10-3 to TRBJ1-2; 7 bases are a match to TRBD1. In germline, CDR1 is ENHRY, CDR2 SYGVKD. Trimming at V came to 3 bases and at J to 2 bases, leaving 6 bases not matched to a gene. This CDR3 has 15 residues. The CDR3: CAISEPGTANYGYTF. The CDR3 nucleotides read TGTGCCATCAGTGAACCTGGGACAGCCAACTATGGCTACACCTTC.

The gene calls are TRBV2 and TRBJ2-7; D is possibly TRBD1 or TRBD2 (5 bases each). Germline values: CDR1 SNHLY, CDR2 FYNNEI. The CDR3 consists of 12 residues. The ends were cut back, 9 bases at V and 6 bases at J, with 15 bases in the middle. The CDR3 bases are TGTGCCAGTCTCCGGGACGAGGGCGAGCAGTACGTC. Translating it yields CASLRDEGEQYV.